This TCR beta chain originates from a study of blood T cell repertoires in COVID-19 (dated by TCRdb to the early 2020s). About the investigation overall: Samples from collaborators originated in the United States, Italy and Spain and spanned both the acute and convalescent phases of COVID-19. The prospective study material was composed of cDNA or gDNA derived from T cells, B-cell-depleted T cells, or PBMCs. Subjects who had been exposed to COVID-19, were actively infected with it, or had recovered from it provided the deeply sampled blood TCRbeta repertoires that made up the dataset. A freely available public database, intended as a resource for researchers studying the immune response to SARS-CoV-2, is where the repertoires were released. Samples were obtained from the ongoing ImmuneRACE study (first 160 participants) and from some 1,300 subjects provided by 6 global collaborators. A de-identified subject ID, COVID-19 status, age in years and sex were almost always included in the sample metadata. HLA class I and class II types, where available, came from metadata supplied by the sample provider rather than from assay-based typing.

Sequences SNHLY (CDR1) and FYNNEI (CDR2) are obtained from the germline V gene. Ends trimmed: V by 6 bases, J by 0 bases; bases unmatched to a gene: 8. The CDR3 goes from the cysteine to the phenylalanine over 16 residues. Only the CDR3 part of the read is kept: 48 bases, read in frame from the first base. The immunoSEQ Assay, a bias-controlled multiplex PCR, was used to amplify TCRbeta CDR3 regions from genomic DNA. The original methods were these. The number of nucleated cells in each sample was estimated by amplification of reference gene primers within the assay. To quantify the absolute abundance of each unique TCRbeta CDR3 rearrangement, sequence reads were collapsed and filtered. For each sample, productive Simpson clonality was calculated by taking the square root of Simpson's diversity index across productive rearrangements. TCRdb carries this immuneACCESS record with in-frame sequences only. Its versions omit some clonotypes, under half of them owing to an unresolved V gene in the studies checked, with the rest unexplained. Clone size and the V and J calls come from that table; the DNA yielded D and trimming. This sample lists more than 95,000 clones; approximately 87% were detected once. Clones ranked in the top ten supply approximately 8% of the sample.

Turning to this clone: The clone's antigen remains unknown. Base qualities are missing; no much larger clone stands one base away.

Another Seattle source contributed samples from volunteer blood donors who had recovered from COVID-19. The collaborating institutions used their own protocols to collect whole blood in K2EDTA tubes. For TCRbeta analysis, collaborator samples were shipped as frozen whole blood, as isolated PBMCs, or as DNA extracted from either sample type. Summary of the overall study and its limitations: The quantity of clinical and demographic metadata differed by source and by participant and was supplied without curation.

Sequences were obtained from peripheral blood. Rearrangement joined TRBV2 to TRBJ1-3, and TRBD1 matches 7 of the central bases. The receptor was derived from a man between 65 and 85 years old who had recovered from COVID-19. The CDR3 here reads CASSRQGTSSGNTIYF. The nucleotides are TGTGCCAGCAGCAGACAGGGTACTAGCTCTGGAAACACCATATATTTT.